Below, 20 T cell receptor beta chains from the same sample are listed, as sequenced in a study of shared clonotypes between healthy human individuals. Clones were sequenced by immunoSEQ multiplex PCR, and TCRdb holds only the in-frame ones, with some missing. The repertoire holds roughly 480,000 clones, with about 80% as singletons. Sequencing used PBMCs. These receptors originate from a woman in her 40s in good health. Some clones in this sample may be carry-over from other donors' samples.

About this clone itself: A much bigger clone sits one base away, suggesting this may be a read error. The chain employs TRBV18 and TRBJ1-5; no clear D gene. Trimming removed 2 bases at V and 2 bases at J, with 13 bases between. Germline V gene sequence: CDR1 KGHSH, CDR2 LQKENI. The CDR3 is 16 residues long. The CDR3 spells CASSPLVGFGNQPQHF. The CDR3 DNA is TGTGCCAGCTCACCATTAGTGGGCTTCGGCAATCAGCCCCAGCATTTT.

This clone occurred once. This chain connects TRBV5-1 to TRBJ2-5, with 8 bases identical to TRBD2. In germline, CDR1 is SGHRS, CDR2 YFSETQ. The CDR3 loop spans 15 amino acids. J was trimmed by 0 bases and V by 3 bases; bases with no gene match: 4. In DNA form, the CDR3 reads TGCGCCAGCAGCTCCACTAGCGGAAACCAAGAGACCCAGTACTTC. Amino acids: CASSSTSGNQETQYF. Full variable domain (missing parts from reference TRBV5-1 and TRBJ2-5): KAGVTQTPRYLIKTRGQQVTLSCSPISGHRSVSWYQQTPGQGLQFLFEYFSETQRNKGNFPGRFSGRQFSNSRSEMNVSTLELGDSALYLCASSSTSGNQETQYFGPGTRLLVL.

This chain uses TRBV7-2 with TRBJ2-5; TRBD1 matches 8 bases. Trimming took 5 bases from V and 3 from J; bases not matched to a gene: 8. CDR1 and CDR2 from the germline V gene are SGHTA and FQGNSA. This CDR3 is 15 amino acids long. This CDR3 is CASSRQTDREETQYF. The CDR3 nucleotides read TGTGCCAGCAGCAGACAAACGGACAGGGAAGAGACCCAGTACTTC.

The gene calls are TRBV27 and TRBJ2-7; D may be TRBD2 (5 bases). This CDR3 has 13 amino acids. Trimming stripped 2 bases from V and 3 bases from J, with 8 bases between. CDR1 MNHEY and CDR2 SMNVEV come from the germline V gene (reference sequence). This CDR3 reads CASSLRLNYEQYF. For the CDR3, the DNA is TGTGCCAGCAGTTTACGACTAAACTACGAGCAGTACTTC.

In this sample, this clone turned up once. The chain's CDR3 is CASSLRAGTGELFF. CDR3 bases: TGTGCCAGCAGCTTAAGGGCAGGAACCGGGGAGCTGTTTTTT. V and J are TRBV11-2 and TRBJ2-2; D gene ambiguous. Germline V gene data show CDR1 as SGHAT and CDR2 as FQNNGV. This CDR3 is 14 amino acids long. V was pared by 2 bases and J by 5 bases, with 9 bases between. Combining the CDR3 with reference TRBV11-2 and TRBJ2-2 gives the whole variable domain EAGVAQSPRYKIIEKRQSVAFWCNPISGHATLYWYQQILGQGPKLLIQFQNNGVVDDSQLPKDRFSAERLKGVDSTLKIQPAKLEDSAVYLCASSLRAGTGELFFGEGSRLTVL.

This clone was detected once. The CDR3 region has the DNA TGTGCCTGGAGTGGTCAGGGAGAAGGCACAGATACGCAGTATTTT. Amino acid sequence: CAWSGQGEGTDTQYF. The J gene is TRBJ2-3, the V gene TRBV30; possibly TRBD1 or TRBD2 for D (5 bases each). The CDR3 spans 15 residues. Germline V gene data show CDR1 as GTSNPN and CDR2 as SVGIG (reference sequence). Trimming stripped 1 base from V and 1 base from J, with 12 bases between.

The rearrangement uses TRBV29-1 and TRBJ2-3, with 9 bases fitting TRBD1. V lost 6 bases and J lost 6; bases outside the gene matches: 7. The CDR3 has 13 amino acids. Looked up from germline, CDR1 is SQVTM and CDR2 is ANQGSEA. CDR3 amino acids: CSVPGQGGDTQYF. In DNA form, the CDR3 reads TGCAGCGTGCCGGGACAGGGAGGGGATACGCAGTATTTT.

This clone was detected once. The rearrangement links TRBV20-1 to TRBJ2-1; D call uncertain. Trimming stripped 5 bases from V and 10 bases from J, with 12 bases between. CDR3 length: 11 amino acids. The germline CDR1 and CDR2 sequences are DFQATT and SNEGSKA (reference sequence). For the CDR3, the DNA is TGCAGTGCTGGCCCGTTGGTGGAGCAGTTCTTC. Translation: CSAGPLVEQFF.

The chain employs TRBV5-1 and TRBJ2-6; 12 positions agree with TRBD2. The CDR3 spans 19 residues. V shed 4 bases and J 0 bases; nucleotides not matched to a gene: 8. The germline V gene encodes CDR1 SGHRS and CDR2 YFSETQ. CDR3 nucleotides: TGCGCCAGCAGCAGTATACTAGCGGGAGGTAGCTCTGGGGCCAACGTCCTGACTTTC. Its protein product is CASSSILAGGSSGANVLTF.

The chain is built from TRBV11-2 and TRBJ2-5; D may be TRBD2 (5 bases). Trimming cost V 5 bases and J 6 bases, with 10 bases left between them. The CDR3 has 12 amino acids. CDR1 SGHAT and CDR2 FQNNGV come from the germline V gene. CDR3 residues: CASSPTSKTQYF. The CDR3, as DNA: TGTGCCAGCAGCCCAACTAGTAAGACCCAGTACTTC.

This clone showed up just a few times. The J gene is TRBJ1-1, the V gene TRBV18; D unclear. The CDR3 is 16 amino acids. Germline V CDR1 and CDR2: KGHSH, LQKENI. The V and J ends lost 6 bases and 0 bases respectively, with 17 bases between them. CDR3 nucleotides: TGTGCCAGCTCCCTCCAAGAGGGTTTCATGAACACTGAAGCTTTCTTT. This codes for CASSLQEGFMNTEAFF.

The chain links TRBV28 to TRBJ1-2; no firm D call. Trimming stripped 5 bases from V and 11 bases from J, with 21 bases between. CDR3 length equals 14 residues. Germline V gives CDR1 MDHEN, CDR2 SYDVKM. CDR3 in amino acids: CASSPAGLPASYTF. The CDR3 region has the DNA TGTGCCAGCAGTCCGGCGGGCCTCCCCGCGAGTTACACCTTC.

This sequence joins TRBV6-1 and TRBJ2-7, with TRBD2 as a possible D gene (7 bases). Trimming took off 3 bases at V and 3 bases at J, with 18 bases between the two ends. Germline values: CDR1 MNHNS, CDR2 SASEGT. This CDR3 has 16 amino acids. CDR3 nucleotides: TGTGCCAGCAGTGATCCCGGGAGGACAGCCTTCTACGAGCAGTACTTC. Protein sequence: CASSDPGRTAFYEQYF.

The J gene is TRBJ1-1, the V gene TRBV6-4; 7 nucleotides match TRBD1. J gave up 4 bases and V 6 bases, and 5 bases lay outside the gene matches. Germline assignment: CDR1 MRHNA and CDR2 SNTAGT. CDR3 length equals 13 residues. The CDR3 nucleotides read TGTGCCAGCAGGCGACAGGGCGGCACTGAAGCTTTCTTT. Its protein product is CASRRQGGTEAFF.

The CDR3 region is CASSRGGLAPRETQYF. In DNA form, the CDR3 reads TGTGCCAGCAGTCGAGGGGGGCTAGCGCCCAGAGAGACCCAGTACTTC. The rearrangement links TRBV4-2 to TRBJ2-5; TRBD1 or TRBD2 may be the D gene (6 bases each). Trimming removed 6 bases from V and 4 bases from J, with 21 bases in between. The germline CDR1 and CDR2 sequences are LGHNA and YNFKEQ. CDR3 size: 16 residues.

The chain combines TRBV10-2 with TRBJ2-5; D possibly corresponds to TRBD1 (6 bases). This CDR3 contains 15 residues. Germline assignment: CDR1 WSHSY and CDR2 SAAADI. The V end lost 7 bases, the J end lost 1 base, and 16 bases lay between the germline ends. The CDR3 region is CASNGRDTAQETQYF. The CDR3 coding sequence is TGCGCCAGCAACGGCCGGGACACAGCCCAAGAGACCCAGTACTTC.

This clone came up once. This rearrangement joins TRBV28 to TRBJ2-2; TRBD2 matches at 11 bases. Per germline, CDR1 MDHEN and CDR2 SYDVKM. CDR3 size: 18 residues. The junction had 11 bases not matched to a gene; V was cut back by 7 bases and J by 1 base. The CDR3 coding sequence is TGTGCCAGCACCCGCCCTGGGACTAGCGGTCGGAACACCGGGGAGCTGTTTTTT. This codes for CASTRPGTSGRNTGELFF.

This rearrangement joins TRBV4-3 to TRBJ2-3, with D maybe TRBD2 (5 bases). This CDR3 has 15 residues. Per germline, CDR1 LGHNA and CDR2 YSLEER. Trimming shortened V by 0 bases and J by 0 bases, and 7 bases separated the two germline ends. The DNA of the CDR3 is TGCGCCAGCAGCCAAGAGCGGGTGAGCACAGATACGCAGTATTTT. Its protein product is CASSQERVSTDTQYF.

The chain links TRBV6-5 to TRBJ1-4; 7 nucleotides line up with TRBD1. Per the germline V gene, CDR1 is MNHEY and CDR2 is SVGAGI. V was pared by 5 bases and J by 3 bases, with 6 bases of the junction left unmatched. This CDR3 spans 15 amino acids. CDR3 sequence: CASSPTGSANEKLFF. CDR3 DNA sequence: TGTGCCAGCAGTCCGACAGGGTCGGCTAATGAAAAACTGTTTTTT.

In its sample, this clone was seen many times. This chain connects TRBV10-3 to TRBJ2-3, with D tentatively TRBD1 or TRBD2 (5 bases each). The CDR3 covers 17 residues. V was cut by 2 bases and J by 6 bases, with 21 bases left in between. Germline V gene data show CDR1 as ENHRY and CDR2 as SYGVKD. CDR3 region: CAISEVWGPPNTDTQYF. The CDR3 nucleotides are TGTGCCATCAGTGAGGTGTGGGGACCCCCCAACACGGATACGCAGTATTTT.